This T cell receptor beta chain was captured by sequencing in a study of tumor-infiltrating lymphocytes in primary liver carcinoma. With respect to this clonotype: An end of the junction differs from the germline gene, which may be a read error.

Germline CDR1 MNHEY, CDR2 SVGAGI. The CDR3 is 15 amino acids. Co-extracting RNA and DNA was done with about 17-31 mg of unsorted bulk tissue as input. Reverse transcription of roughly 470 ng total RNA with a constant-region primer produced TCR beta cDNA. Construction of TCR beta libraries relied on three successive nested multiplex PCR rounds employing slightly modified ARM-PCR. The first two PCR rounds used TRBV1-TRBV30 primers with a Cbeta primer, 9 to 11 cycles each. MiXCR was run by TCRdb on the multiplex PCR reads, yielding one entry per CDR3 protein. The table includes roughly 53,000 distinct CDR3 sequences, 70% to 80% detected once.

J is TRBJ2-2 and V is TRBV6-5; D is perhaps TRBD2 (5 bases). Material: liver tumor tissue from sampling region 2. Subset given: tumor region T2, inferior pole. The source is a man aged 35 to 55 with primary liver carcinoma and hepatitis B virus infection. CDR3 protein: CTSSHAVDGTGVLFF. CDR3 sequence (DNA): TGTACCAGCAGTCACGCAGTGGACGGCACCGGGGTGCTGTTTTTT.